The 28 T cell receptor beta chains below were found in one sample sequenced in a study of vaccination effects on CD4 cells after COVID-19. Sequenced by immunoSEQ multiplex PCR; TCRdb stores in-frame clones only, minus some. The sample includes around 41,000 clones, 82% of them seen just once. These receptors are not linked to any known antigen. Following culture for under 12 days, CD4+ T cells were isolated. The sequences come from CD4+ T cells from PBMCs cultured without peptide, collected before COVID-19 vaccination. The receptors derive from a human donor who received a COVID-19 vaccine.

This rearrangement joins TRBV4-3 to TRBJ1-5; tentatively, D is TRBD1 (6 bases). The CDR3 runs to 16 residues. Trimming stripped 4 bases from V and 2 bases from J, with 15 bases between. Germline V gene sequence: CDR1 LGHNA, CDR2 YSLEER. CDR3 nucleotides: TGCGCCAGCAGCCGGGGTGGGGGGGCTGGCAATCAGCCCCAGCATTTT. Amino acids: CASSRGGGAGNQPQHF.

This chain uses TRBV5-4 with TRBJ1-2; 9 bases are shared with TRBD1. V shed 4 bases and J 4 bases; nucleotides not matched to a gene: 8. CDR3 size: 15 residues. Germline CDR1 and CDR2: SGHNT and YYREEE (reference sequence). The CDR3 reads CASSHRGRDTYGYTF. The CDR3 coding sequence is TGTGCCAGCAGCCACAGGGGGCGCGATACCTATGGCTACACCTTC.

The gene calls are TRBV10-3 and TRBJ2-2; 8 bases are shared with TRBD1. CDR1 is ENHRY and CDR2 is SYGVKD in the germline V gene. CDR3 length: 17 amino acids. With 2 bases clipped from V and 6 bases from J, the junction kept 11 bases outside the gene matches. CDR3 in amino acids: CAISETMATGESGELFF. Written as DNA, the CDR3 is TGTGCCATCAGTGAGACTATGGCGACAGGGGAATCCGGGGAGCTGTTTTTT.

Notes on this clone: The junction shows a germline mismatch at one end, possibly a read error. The rearrangement links TRBV9 to TRBJ2-1; D not resolved. This CDR3 contains 13 residues. Looked up from germline, CDR1 is SGDLS and CDR2 is YYNGEE. The CDR3 loop reads CAGSVTNQNEQFF. The CDR3 coding sequence is TGTGCCGGCAGCGTAACGAATCAAAATGAGCAGTTCTTC. Full variable domain (outside the CDR3, taken from reference TRBV9 and TRBJ2-1): DSGVTQTPKHLITATGQRVTLRCSPRSGDLSVYWYQQSLDQGLQFLIQYYNGEERAKGNILERFSAQQFPDLHSELNLSSLELGDSALYFCAGSVTNQNEQFFGPGTRLTVL.

This clone was seen a few times. The CDR3 loop is CASSFGDGYQPQHF. CDR3 nucleotide sequence: TGTGCCAGCAGTTTTGGGGACGGGTATCAGCCCCAGCATTTT. The chain links TRBV6-6 to TRBJ1-5; possibly TRBD1 for D (5 bases). Trimming shortened V by 4 bases and J by 5 bases, and 12 bases separated the two germline ends. Germline V gene sequence: CDR1 MNHNY, CDR2 SVGAGI (reference sequence). This CDR3 has 14 amino acids.

This clone was seen only once. The chain joins TRBV2 to TRBJ2-5; possibly TRBD1 for D (6 bases). V lost 6 bases and J lost 1, with 12 bases in between. This CDR3 region has 14 residues. Germline lookup yields CDR1 SNHLY and CDR2 FYNNEI. For the CDR3, the DNA is TGTGCCAGCAGGGCTTGGGACATCCAAGAGACCCAGTACTTC. It codes for CASRAWDIQETQYF.

The chain recombines TRBV7-2 with TRBJ1-1, with unresolved D. CDR3 length equals 14 residues. The V gene's germline CDR1 is SGHTA and CDR2 FQGNSA. Trimming shortened V by 4 bases and J by 1 base, and 10 bases separated the two germline ends. Here the CDR3 DNA reads TGTGCCAGCAGCTACAATGGAGGGAACACTGAAGCTTTCTTT. This gives the protein CASSYNGGNTEAFF. Drawing the rest from reference TRBV7-2 and TRBJ1-1, the complete variable domain is GAGVSQSPSNKVTEKGKDVELRCDPISGHTALYWYRQSLGQGLEFLIYFQGNSAPDKSGLPSDRFSAERTGGSVSTLTIQRTQQEDSAVYLCASSYNGGNTEAFFGQGTRLTVV.

The gene calls are TRBV7-3 and TRBJ1-4, with D tentatively TRBD1 (6 bases). The CDR3 runs to 15 residues. CDR1 is SGHTA, CDR2 FQGTGA, per germline. Trimming took off 0 bases at V and 5 bases at J, with 10 bases between the two ends. The CDR3 region has the DNA TGTGCCAGCAGCTTAACGGGGGCCGGGAATGAAAAACTGTTTTTT. It encodes CASSLTGAGNEKLFF.

This chain joins TRBV4-1 and TRBJ2-3, with D uncertain. This CDR3 contains 12 residues. Per germline, CDR1 MGHRA and CDR2 YSYEKL. V lost 2 bases to trimming and J lost 4 bases, with 4 bases between them. The CDR3 region is CASSQPSDTQYF. As DNA, the CDR3 is TGCGCCAGCAGCCAACCTTCAGATACGCAGTATTTT.

The chain joins TRBV5-1 to TRBJ2-3, with D uncertain. The CDR3 runs to 15 residues. V lost 5 bases, J lost 6 bases, and 19 bases lay in between. CDR1 is SGHRS and CDR2 is YFSETQ in the germline V gene. The CDR3: CASSWAPSVGDTQYF. The CDR3 DNA reads TGCGCCAGCAGTTGGGCTCCTTCGGTGGGGGATACGCAGTATTTT.

The chain carries TRBV19 and TRBJ2-5; D unclear. V was clipped by 3 bases and J by 1 base, with 9 bases between them. This CDR3 region has 14 residues. CDR1 is LNHDA, CDR2 SQIVND, per germline (reference sequence). The CDR3 is CASSMLGIQETQYF. The DNA of the CDR3 is TGTGCCAGTAGTATGCTAGGCATCCAAGAGACCCAGTACTTC.

The chain couples TRBV2 to TRBJ2-2, with D unresolved. Trimming stripped 8 bases from V and 4 bases from J, with 11 bases between. The CDR3 runs to 13 residues. Germline-derived CDR1 and CDR2 are SNHLY and FYNNEI. CDR3 sequence: CASGLAITGELFF. The CDR3 DNA reads TGTGCCAGCGGGCTGGCGATCACCGGGGAGCTGTTTTTT.

The chain has TRBV5-1 and TRBJ1-4; 8 bases line up with TRBD1. With V trimmed by 3 bases and J by 7 bases, 8 bases remained unmatched. The germline V gene has CDR1 SGHRS and CDR2 YFSETQ. The CDR3 runs 15 residues. For the CDR3, the DNA is TGCGCCAGCAGCTGGAGGGGACAGGCGGGTGAAAAACTGTTTTTT. This encodes CASSWRGQAGEKLFF.

This clone was seen a few times. The chain combines TRBV4-3 with TRBJ1-5, with 8 bases aligning to TRBD1. Germline CDR1 and CDR2: LGHNA and YSLEER. The trim removed 2 bases at V and 7 bases at J, leaving 16 bases unmatched. The CDR3 runs to 18 residues. The DNA of the CDR3 is TGCGCCAGCAGCCAAACTTTGTTTGGACAGGGTGTTCGACAGCCCCAGCATTTT. Translated, it gives CASSQTLFGQGVRQPQHF.

The chain joins TRBV6-6 to TRBJ1-4; D remains ambiguous. The CDR3 has 16 residues. Germline-derived CDR1 and CDR2 are MNHNY and SVGAGI (reference sequence). V was trimmed by 6 bases and J by 5 bases, leaving 19 bases between them. In nucleotides, the CDR3 is TGTGCCAGCAGGCGTTCCGGCGGGCCCCAGAATGAAAAACTGTTTTTT. It is translated as CASRRSGGPQNEKLFF.

This sequence joins TRBV30 and TRBJ1-1; 8 nucleotides align to TRBD1. V lost 3 bases, J lost 2 bases, and 5 bases stayed unmatched. The CDR3 is 14 amino acids. The V gene's germline CDR1 is GTSNPN and CDR2 SVGIG (reference sequence). CDR3 sequence reads: CAWRRDRINTEAFF. DNA of the CDR3: TGTGCCTGGAGAAGGGACAGGATTAACACTGAAGCTTTCTTT.

The rearrangement links TRBV6-6 to TRBJ1-3; 7 bases agree with TRBD1. V shed 2 bases and J 0 bases; nucleotides not matched to a gene: 4. The CDR3 loop spans 16 amino acids. Germline assignment: CDR1 MNHNY and CDR2 SVGAGI (reference sequence). CDR3 residues: CASSYGEGASGNTIYF. The CDR3 region has the DNA TGTGCCAGCAGTTACGGGGAGGGGGCCTCTGGAAACACCATATATTTT.

The chain recombines TRBV5-1 with TRBJ1-2, with 10 bases that match TRBD1. CDR1 is SGHRS and CDR2 is YFSETQ in the germline V gene. The length of the CDR3 is 15 residues. J was trimmed by 8 bases and V by 1 base; bases with no gene match: 8. The chain's CDR3 is CASSLIGTGASGYTF. CDR3 nucleotide sequence: TGCGCCAGCAGCTTGATCGGGACAGGGGCCTCGGGCTACACCTTC. Full variable domain (remainder filled in from reference TRBV5-1 and TRBJ1-2): KAGVTQTPRYLIKTRGQQVTLSCSPISGHRSVSWYQQTPGQGLQFLFEYFSETQRNKGNFPGRFSGRQFSNSRSEMNVSTLELGDSALYLCASSLIGTGASGYTFGSGTRLTVV.

This chain uses TRBV19 with TRBJ1-1; D is unclear. V lost 3 bases and J lost 6, with 8 bases in between. The CDR3 loop spans 12 amino acids. Germline V CDR1 and CDR2: LNHDA, SQIVND (reference sequence). CDR3 DNA: TGTGCCAGTAGTATTGGAGGATCTGAAGCTTTCTTT. It codes for CASSIGGSEAFF.

This clone was observed a few times. The chain couples TRBV5-1 to TRBJ2-2, with 11 bases that match TRBD1. Unmatched junction bases numbered 0, after V lost 3 bases and J lost 2 bases. The CDR3 totals 15 residues. Germline lookup yields CDR1 SGHRS and CDR2 YFSETQ. CDR3 nucleotide sequence: TGCGCCAGCAGCTGGACAGGGGGCAACACCGGGGAGCTGTTTTTT. This sequence encodes CASSWTGGNTGELFF.

This rearrangement joins TRBV27 to TRBJ2-3; 7 bases line up with TRBD1. The ends lost 5 bases at V and 4 bases at J; junction bases unmatched: 9. The CDR3 is made up of 15 amino acids. CDR1 is MNHEY and CDR2 is SMNVEV in the germline V gene (reference sequence). CDR3 nucleotide sequence: TGTGCCAGCAGTCTGCAGGGGGTTCGAGCAGATACGCAGTATTTT. Amino acid sequence: CASSLQGVRADTQYF.

This chain joins TRBV6-2 or TRBV6-3 and TRBJ1-1, with D hard to call. Germline lookup yields CDR1 MNHEY and CDR2 SVGEGT. This CDR3 region has 13 residues. Trimming removed 4 bases from V and 1 base from J, with 7 bases in between. The chain's CDR3 is CASSFGPNTEAFF. The DNA for the CDR3 is TGTGCCAGCAGTTTCGGCCCGAACACTGAAGCTTTCTTT.

Only a few counts were recorded for this clone. CDR3 in amino acids: CASSVGGMGGSYGYTF. The CDR3 DNA reads as TGTGCCAGCAGCGTAGGAGGAATGGGGGGCTCCTATGGCTACACCTTC. The rearrangement uses TRBV9 and TRBJ1-2; D might be TRBD1 (6 bases). Trimming removed 0 bases at V and 4 bases at J, with 16 bases between. Germline V CDR1 and CDR2: SGDLS, YYNGEE. The CDR3 runs 16 residues. Supplemented by reference TRBV9 and TRBJ1-2, the full variable domain reads DSGVTQTPKHLITATGQRVTLRCSPRSGDLSVYWYQQSLDQGLQFLIQYYNGEERAKGNILERFSAQQFPDLHSELNLSSLELGDSALYFCASSVGGMGGSYGYTFGSGTRLTVV.

This chain uses TRBV5-1 with TRBJ2-7; tentatively, D is TRBD1 or TRBD2 (5 bases each). The germline CDR1 and CDR2 sequences are SGHRS and YFSETQ. The CDR3 is 13 amino acids. The germline V and J ends were trimmed by 4 bases and 1 base, with 9 bases remaining between them. The CDR3 spells CASSTGPSYEQYV. For the CDR3, the DNA is TGCGCCAGCAGCACGGGACCTTCCTACGAGCAGTACGTC.

This clone was seen only a few times. The chain couples TRBV29-1 to TRBJ2-2; the D gene could be TRBD1 or TRBD2 (5 bases each). Trimming took 6 bases from V and 0 from J, leaving 14 bases between them. Germline-derived CDR1 and CDR2 are SQVTM and ANQGSEA. This CDR3 is 15 amino acids long. This chain's CDR3 is CSVKGRPPNTGELFF. Here the CDR3 DNA reads TGCAGCGTGAAGGGACGCCCGCCGAACACCGGGGAGCTGTTTTTT.

The chain is built from TRBV6-1 and TRBJ1-2; perhaps TRBD1 as D (6 bases). CDR1 and CDR2 from the germline V gene are MNHNS and SASEGT. The CDR3 is made up of 17 amino acids. V shed 2 bases and J shed 8 bases, with 24 bases lying between them. Written as DNA, the CDR3 is TGTGCCAGCAGTGAAAGGTGGTGGGGACACCAAAAGGAGGGCTACACCTTC. This codes for CASSERWWGHQKEGYTF.

This rearrangement joins TRBV6-5 to TRBJ1-1; D might be TRBD1 (5 bases). V lost 6 bases and J lost 5, with 13 bases in between. The germline CDR1 and CDR2 sequences are MNHEY and SVGAGI. CDR3 length equals 13 residues. In DNA form, the CDR3 reads TGTGCCAGCAGCTCCCGGCGGGGGACTGAAGCTTTCTTT. Its translation is CASSSRRGTEAFF.

The chain has TRBV12-3 or TRBV12-4 and TRBJ1-2; D gene unclear. Trimming cost V 2 bases and J 2 bases, with 6 bases left between them. The CDR3 extends over 13 amino acids. CDR3 DNA sequence: TGTGCCAGCAGTTTACTGGGGAACTATGGCTACACCTTC. It specifies CASSLLGNYGYTF.